The next 32 T cell receptor beta chains were all read from a single sample in a study of cytomegalovirus exposure and HLA in healthy donors. The PCR ran on 60 Vbeta and 13 Jbeta primers. The repertoire was sequenced with immunoSEQ multiplex PCR; TCRdb's copy has only in-frame clones and lacks some. The sample lists over 150,000 clones; more than 60% were seen once. Sequencing used PBMCs. The source of these receptors is a woman aged 40-49 years in good health and CMV-seronegative.

The chain combines TRBV10-2 with TRBJ2-7; 12 bases fit TRBD1. V lost 3 bases and J lost 4; bases outside the gene matches: 4. Germline V gives CDR1 WSHSY, CDR2 SAAADI. The CDR3 is 15 residues long. The CDR3 protein is CASSEGTGGPYEQYF. In DNA, the CDR3 is TGCGCCAGCAGTGAAGGGACAGGGGGCCCTTACGAGCAGTACTTC.

The CDR3 here is CASSATGAYDEKLFF. Here the CDR3 DNA reads TGCGCCAGCAGTGCGACAGGCGCGTACGATGAAAAACTGTTTTTT. This rearrangement joins TRBV10-2 to TRBJ1-4, with D tentatively TRBD1 (6 bases). This CDR3 spans 15 amino acids. Germline assignment: CDR1 WSHSY and CDR2 SAAADI. V lost 4 bases and J 6 bases, leaving 15 bases between the germline ends.

The chain employs TRBV5-6 and TRBJ2-7; TRBD1 matches 9 bases. Trimming at V came to 4 bases and at J to 0 bases, leaving 8 bases not matched to a gene. This CDR3 region has 16 residues. The germline gives CDR1 SGHDT, CDR2 YYEEEE. The CDR3 nucleotides read TGTGCCAGCAGCGACCTGGGACAGGGTTCCTCCTACGAGCAGTACTTC. Its translation: CASSDLGQGSSYEQYF.

This chain joins TRBV11-3 and TRBJ1-5, with a weak D call TRBD1 (5 bases). CDR3 length: 13 residues. Germline V gives CDR1 SGHNT, CDR2 YENEEA. Between the trimmed V and J ends, which lost 4 bases and 7 bases, there was a span of 11 bases. The CDR3 nucleotides read TGTGCCAGCAGCTCCCAGGGTGACCAGCCCCAGCATTTT. Translating gives CASSSQGDQPQHF. The whole variable domain, remainder taken from reference TRBV11-3 and TRBJ1-5, is EAGVVQSPRYKIIEKKQPVAFWCNPISGHNTLYWYLQNLGQGPELLIRYENEEAVDDSQLPKDRFSAERLKGVDSTLKIQPAELGDSAVYLCASSSQGDQPQHFGDGTRLSIL.

The chain uses TRBV4-1 and TRBJ2-4; D might be TRBD1 (6 bases). V lost 5 bases and J 7 bases, leaving 12 bases between the germline ends. CDR1 is MGHRA, CDR2 YSYEKL, per germline. This CDR3 contains 13 residues. The CDR3 DNA reads as TGCGCCAGCAGCTCCCGGACAGATAACATTCAGTACTTC. Encoded protein: CASSSRTDNIQYF.

The DNA of the CDR3 is TGCGCCAGCAGCTACGCGGGAAACACCGGGGAGCTGTTTTTT. This translates into CASSYAGNTGELFF. The genes are TRBV5-1 and TRBJ2-2; perhaps TRBD2 as D (6 bases). In germline, CDR1 is SGHRS, CDR2 YFSETQ. CDR3 length equals 14 residues. With 3 bases removed from V and 2 bases from J, the gap between germline ends came to 8 bases.

This clone showed up just once. This chain connects TRBV5-6 to TRBJ2-3; D perhaps matches TRBD1 (5 bases). Trimming stripped 0 bases from V and 8 bases from J, with 22 bases between. The CDR3 spans 17 residues. Germline lookup yields CDR1 SGHDT and CDR2 YYEEEE. The CDR3 here is CASSLGRQLQYSGTQYF. The CDR3 DNA reads TGTGCCAGCAGCTTGGGTCGACAGTTGCAGTATTCCGGTACGCAGTATTTT.

The chain combines TRBV28 with TRBJ1-2, with D unresolved. Germline loops: CDR1 MDHEN, CDR2 SYDVKM. The CDR3 covers 13 residues. Trimming removed 4 bases at V and 6 bases at J, with 12 bases between. In nucleotides, the CDR3 is TGTGCCAGCAGTTACCCCCCGCAGGATGGCTACACCTTC. Its translation is CASSYPPQDGYTF.

The chain is built from TRBV5-4 and TRBJ2-1, with 8 positions matching TRBD1. This CDR3 has 19 amino acids. The J segment lost 7 bases and the V segment lost 3 bases, leaving 21 bases of the junction unmatched. Looked up from germline, CDR1 is SGHNT and CDR2 is YYREEE (reference sequence). The CDR3 DNA follows: TGTGCCAGCAGCTCCCTCGGGACAGGTCCCTCGTTAGGGGAGAATGAGCAGTTCTTC. Translation: CASSSLGTGPSLGENEQFF.

The chain uses TRBV7-9 and TRBJ2-1, with TRBD1 identical over 7 bases. V shed 1 base, J shed 4 bases, and the junction held 13 bases outside the gene matches. The CDR3 consists of 18 residues. The germline CDR1 and CDR2 sequences are SEHNR and FQNEAQ (reference sequence). CDR3 in amino acids: CASSLEGQGVLYYNEQFF. As DNA, the CDR3 is TGTGCCAGCAGCTTAGAAGGGCAGGGGGTGTTATATTACAATGAGCAGTTCTTC.

The J gene is TRBJ2-1, the V gene TRBV28, with D possibly matching TRBD2 (6 bases). The CDR3 covers 15 residues. V lost 6 bases, J lost 8 bases, and 20 bases lay in between. Germline V lookup: CDR1 MDHEN, CDR2 SYDVKM. As DNA, the CDR3 is TGTGCCAGCAGCCCCGGGGGTCCCCCGTCCGATGAGCAGTTCTTC. Residues: CASSPGGPPSDEQFF.

The chain recombines TRBV18 with TRBJ1-2; possible D gene TRBD1, 5 bases. Germline CDR1 is KGHSH and CDR2 is LQKENI. Trimming stripped 4 bases from V and 0 bases from J, with 12 bases between. The CDR3 totals 15 residues. The CDR3 loop reads CASSRPAQANYGYTF. CDR3 DNA sequence: TGTGCCAGCTCACGCCCGGCACAGGCTAACTATGGCTACACCTTC.

The chain employs TRBV27 and TRBJ2-2, with TRBD1 matching 7 bases. In germline, CDR1 is MNHEY, CDR2 SMNVEV (reference sequence). CDR3 length equals 16 residues. After removal of 5 bases from V and 5 bases from J, the junction contained 11 bases not matched to a gene. The CDR3 DNA reads TGTGCCAGCAGTCCCAAAGACAGGGTGAGAACCGGGGAGCTGTTTTTT. It yields the protein CASSPKDRVRTGELFF.

The gene calls are TRBV7-9 and TRBJ2-7; 9 nucleotides match TRBD1. Germline V gene data show CDR1 as SEHNR and CDR2 as FQNEAQ (reference sequence). After removal of 5 bases from V and 5 bases from J, the junction contained 7 bases not matched to a gene. The CDR3 runs to 14 residues. CDR3 in DNA: TGTGCCAGCAGCCCGCGACAGGGGGTCGACGAGCAGTACTTC. Translated, it gives CASSPRQGVDEQYF.

This clone was seen a few times. This chain links TRBV6-1 with TRBJ1-2; TRBD1 is a possible D gene (6 bases). The CDR3 spans 12 residues. V lost 8 bases and J lost 2, with 9 bases in between. Germline CDR1 and CDR2: MNHNS and SASEGT. This CDR3 reads CASLGQNYGYTF. The CDR3 DNA reads as TGTGCCAGCCTGGGACAAAACTATGGCTACACCTTC.

V is TRBV7-9 and J is TRBJ2-3, with 7 bases that match TRBD2. V shed 5 bases and J 1 base; nucleotides not matched to a gene: 6. The CDR3 runs to 15 residues. The germline V gene has CDR1 SEHNR and CDR2 FQNEAQ (reference sequence). As DNA, the CDR3 is TGTGCCAGCAGCCCCTGGGGGGGACGCACAGATACGCAGTATTTT. It specifies CASSPWGGRTDTQYF.

The V and J genes are TRBV5-1 and TRBJ2-1; the match to TRBD1 covers 11 bases. Per the germline V gene, CDR1 is SGHRS and CDR2 is YFSETQ. V shed 7 bases and J 7 bases; nucleotides not matched to a gene: 7. CDR3 length equals 14 residues. Written as DNA, the CDR3 is TGCGCCAGCGGGACCGGGACAGGGGGAAATGAGCAGTTCTTC. This gives the protein CASGTGTGGNEQFF.

This chain links TRBV5-1 with TRBJ1-1; the match to TRBD1 covers 7 bases. Losses at the gene ends were 5 bases for V and 1 base for J; bases not matched to a gene: 2. The germline CDR1 and CDR2 sequences are SGHRS and YFSETQ. The CDR3 is 13 residues long. CDR3 residues: CASRGTANTEAFF. The CDR3 region has the DNA TGCGCCAGCAGGGGGACAGCGAACACTGAAGCTTTCTTT. Combining the CDR3 with reference TRBV5-1 and TRBJ1-1 gives the whole variable domain KAGVTQTPRYLIKTRGQQVTLSCSPISGHRSVSWYQQTPGQGLQFLFEYFSETQRNKGNFPGRFSGRQFSNSRSEMNVSTLELGDSALYLCASRGTANTEAFFGQGTRLTVV.

This chain uses TRBV5-1 with TRBJ2-5, with TRBD1 matching over 7 bases. With V trimmed by 4 bases and J by 2 bases, 5 bases remained unmatched. There are 14 residues in the CDR3. CDR1 is SGHRS, CDR2 YFSETQ, per germline. The CDR3 sequence: CASSTRDSQETQYF. In DNA form, the CDR3 reads TGCGCCAGCAGCACCCGGGACAGTCAAGAGACCCAGTACTTC.

This clone was recorded once. The J gene is TRBJ2-7, the V gene TRBV4-2; a possible D gene is TRBD1 (6 bases). Trimming shortened V by 4 bases and J by 4 bases, and 17 bases separated the two germline ends. Germline V gene sequence: CDR1 LGHNA, CDR2 YNFKEQ. This CDR3 contains 15 residues. CDR3 nucleotide sequence: TGTGCCAGCAGCCCCCTCACAGGGAATAGGTACGAGCAGTACTTC. It encodes CASSPLTGNRYEQYF.

This clone was counted once. The CDR3 nucleotides are TGTGCCAGCAGTGAATGGACAGACTACGAGCAGTACTTC. Translated: CASSEWTDYEQYF. The chain carries TRBV25-1 and TRBJ2-7; a possible D gene is TRBD1 (6 bases). The CDR3 is 13 amino acids. Between the trimmed V and J ends, which lost 1 base and 3 bases, there was a span of 7 bases. From germline, CDR1 is MGHDK and CDR2 SYGVNS.

As DNA, the CDR3 is TGTGCCAGCCGGACAGGGGGCTTCACTGAAGCTTTCTTT. As protein: CASRTGGFTEAFF. The rearrangement uses TRBV28 and TRBJ1-1; 11 nucleotides align to TRBD1. Germline assignment: CDR1 MDHEN and CDR2 SYDVKM. CDR3 length: 13 residues. Trimming took 8 bases from V and 4 from J; bases not matched to a gene: 3. Supplemented by reference TRBV28 and TRBJ1-1, the full variable domain reads DVKVTQSSRYLVKRTGEKVFLECVQDMDHENMFWYRQDPGLGLRLIYFSYDVKMKEKGDIPEGYSVSREKKERFSLILESASTNQTSMYLCASRTGGFTEAFFGQGTRLTVV.

Only a few counts were recorded for this clone. The chain links TRBV6-1 to TRBJ1-3; D might be TRBD1 (5 bases). V was shortened by 0 bases and J by 0 bases, with 18 bases between the two germline ends. From germline, CDR1 is MNHNS and CDR2 SASEGT. The CDR3 length is 19 residues. The CDR3 DNA is TGTGCCAGCAGTGAAGCGGAGATGGCAGGGCTTAACTCTGGAAACACCATATATTTT. Translated: CASSEAEMAGLNSGNTIYF.

The V call is TRBV29-1, the J call TRBJ1-1, with no clear D. CDR3 length: 13 amino acids. The V gene lost 7 bases and the J gene lost 0 bases, with 12 bases spanning the gap. Germline V gene data show CDR1 as SQVTM and CDR2 as ANQGSEA. The DNA of the CDR3 is TGCAGCGCTAACGGGTTCATGAACACTGAAGCTTTCTTT. Translation gives CSANGFMNTEAFF. Based on the CDR3 plus reference TRBV29-1 and TRBJ1-1, the full variable domain is SAVISQKPSRDICQRGTSLTIQCQVDSQVTMMFWYRQQPGQSLTLIATANQGSEATYESGFVIDKFPISRPNLTFSTLTVSNMSPEDSSIYLCSANGFMNTEAFFGQGTRLTVV.

CDR3 nucleotides: TGTGCCAGCACTTACCGCAGGAACACTGAAGCTTTCTTT. This translates into CASTYRRNTEAFF. J is TRBJ1-1 and V is TRBV6-1; D is uncertain. V dropped 7 bases and J dropped 1 base, with 10 bases sitting between them. The germline V gene has CDR1 MNHNS and CDR2 SASEGT. The CDR3 sequence is 13 residues long.

A few counts support this clone. The chain has TRBV11-3 and TRBJ1-1; 7 positions match TRBD1. Germline assignment: CDR1 SGHNT and CDR2 YENEEA. The CDR3 consists of 11 residues. The V and J ends lost 5 bases and 10 bases, in that order; junction bases with no gene match: 4. Here the CDR3 reads CASSLRDRAFF. The CDR3 nucleotides read TGTGCCAGCAGCCTAAGGGACAGAGCTTTCTTT.

CDR3: CSVEDGTAFTNEQFF. CDR3 coding DNA: TGCAGCGTTGAAGATGGGACTGCTTTTACGAATGAGCAGTTCTTC. V gene TRBV29-1 combines with J gene TRBJ2-1, with D possibly TRBD2 on 6 matching bases. Germline V CDR1 and CDR2: SQVTM, ANQGSEA. This CDR3 comprises 15 residues. Deletions cut 0 bases from V and 7 bases from J, with 16 bases between.

This sequence joins TRBV5-4 and TRBJ1-2, with no clear D. CDR1 and CDR2 (germline): SGHNT, YYREEE (reference sequence). The length of the CDR3 is 13 residues. Trimming shortened V by 2 bases and J by 4 bases, and 9 bases separated the two germline ends. CDR3 amino acids: CASSFRGTYGYTF. In DNA, the CDR3 is TGTGCCAGCAGCTTCCGGGGAACCTATGGCTACACCTTC.

As DNA, the CDR3 is TGTGCCAGCAGCCCGACACAACCCTACACCTTC. Protein sequence: CASSPTQPYTF. The chain has TRBV7-9 and TRBJ1-2; no clear D. Germline CDR1 is SEHNR and CDR2 is FQNEAQ (reference sequence). V lost 5 bases and J 10 bases, leaving 11 bases between the germline ends. CDR3 size: 11 residues.

V usage is TRBV10-3 and J usage is TRBJ2-7, with a weak D call TRBD2 (6 bases). V dropped 0 bases and J dropped 1 base, with 16 bases sitting between them. The CDR3 runs to 17 residues. CDR1 ENHRY and CDR2 SYGVKD come from the germline V gene. The CDR3 region has the DNA TGTGCCATCAGTGAGTCGATCGGGGGAGGTAAATCCTACGAGCAGTACTTC. The encoded protein is CAISESIGGGKSYEQYF.

As for this clone: One end of the junction is discordant with germline, which a read error may explain. The chain employs TRBV10-3 and TRBJ1-5; 7 nucleotides agree with TRBD1. The CDR3 covers 18 residues. Germline CDR1 is ENHRY and CDR2 is SYGVKD. The CDR3 protein is CAISEWGTGTDTNQPQHF. DNA for the CDR3: TGTGCCATCAGCGAGTGGGGTACCGGGACAGATACTAATCAGCCCCAGCATTTT.

The chain is built from TRBV5-1 and TRBJ1-4; the D gene is possibly TRBD1 (6 bases). From germline, CDR1 is SGHRS and CDR2 YFSETQ. Trimming pared 4 bases from V and 0 bases from J, leaving 10 bases between. The CDR3 is 15 residues long. The CDR3 is CASSPRTATNEKLFF. CDR3 DNA sequence: TGCGCCAGCAGCCCCCGGACAGCAACTAATGAAAAACTGTTTTTT.